These T cell receptor beta chains were read from a single sample in a study of T cell repertoires in cytomegalovirus infection. TCRdb reprocessed the reads via MiXCR and lists one record per CDR3 protein. The data hold 300,000 to 400,000 distinct CDR3 sequences, with around 29% observed a single time. Their cognate antigens are unknown. The specimen comprised cultured PBMCs, sampled from culture after CMV antigen stimulation. These receptors all stem from a human donor in good health (CMV status not recorded). Some clones in this sample may be carry-over from other donors' samples. Each CDR3 is given with its conserved first and last residue.

v_call,j_call,cdr3_aa
TRBV7-3,TRBJ2-1,CASRTDGSSYNEQFF
TRBV30,TRBJ2-5,CAWSGDRGQETQYF
TRBV7-6,TRBJ2-1,CASSFGRATGYNEQFF
TRBV6-1,TRBJ2-7,CASSSPGRLYEQYF
TRBV28,TRBJ2-1,CASSLPGVAESGGSYNEQFF
TRBV7-3,TRBJ1-2,CASSSTGGYGYTF
TRBV19,TRBJ1-4,CASSAPDNGEKLFF
TRBV7-2,TRBJ1-6,CASSLVIDRGSPLHF
TRBV6-5,TRBJ2-5,CASRRFSGMPQETQYF
TRBV5-4,TRBJ2-1,CASSTSSASNEQFF
TRBV20-1,TRBJ1-5,CSAALGGVVQPQHF
TRBV4-1,TRBJ2-1,CASSQGGLRGPSYNEQFF
TRBV10-3,TRBJ1-4,CAISPAGTGPEKLFF
TRBV9,TRBJ2-7,CASSRGVGSREWEQYF
TRBV9,TRBJ2-5,CASSSQDRLQETQYF
TRBV12-3/TRBV12-4,TRBJ2-7,CASRPLGNEQYF
TRBV7-9,TRBJ2-5,CASSDRGRRETQYF
TRBV6-6,TRBJ1-1,CASSYSTGGRTEAFF
TRBV12-3/TRBV12-4,TRBJ2-7,CASSQGLDGEQYF
TRBV10-2,TRBJ2-1,CASSTGGREASSSYNEQFF
TRBV7-3,TRBJ2-1,CASSLMAPPAGLAYNEQFF
TRBV29-1,TRBJ2-6,CSVARDVDSGANVLTF
TRBV12-3/TRBV12-4,TRBJ1-1,CASSLLRQGNTEAFF
TRBV4-1,TRBJ2-3,CASSQTRQGTDTQYF
TRBV7-2,TRBJ2-4,CASSQISGRALGAKNIQYF
TRBV29-1,TRBJ2-1,CSAVSGDPGHEQFF
TRBV7-6,TRBJ2-5,CASSSALRGVSQETQYF
TRBV12-3/TRBV12-4,TRBJ1-2,CASSWGQVRGYTF
TRBV7-3,TRBJ1-1,CASSLTGAVNTEAFF
TRBV2,TRBJ2-4,CASSGSPGGNIQYF
TRBV12-3/TRBV12-4,TRBJ2-1,CASRLRDTSYNEQFF
TRBV2,TRBJ2-1,CASRTLGGRARNEQFF
TRBV10-3,TRBJ2-2,CAISFTSGSDTGELFF